This entry lists 8 T cell receptor beta chains sequenced from one sample in a study of cytomegalovirus exposure and HLA in healthy donors (dated 2017 in TCRdb). The library was obtained by the immunoSEQ multiplex PCR assay. A mixture of 60 forward primers for TCR Vbeta segments and 13 reverse primers for TCR Jbeta segments was used in the multiplex PCR. TCRdb carries this immuneACCESS record with in-frame sequences only. Its versions omit some clonotypes, under half of them owing to an unresolved V gene in the studies checked, with the rest unexplained. Present in this sample are around 150,000 clones, 70% to 80% of which were seen just once. About 2.2% of the sample rests with the top ten. Sequences were obtained from PBMCs. These receptors all come from a man aged 35 to 55 in good health and CMV-seronegative.

The V call is TRBV6-4, the J call TRBJ2-1, with D perhaps matching TRBD2 (5 bases). The ends were cut back, 5 bases at V and 6 bases at J, with 14 bases in the middle. Germline lookup yields CDR1 MRHNA and CDR2 SNTAGT. This CDR3 is 14 amino acids long. The DNA of the CDR3 is TGTGCCAGCAGTCAATACGGGATCGCCAATGAGCAGTTCTTC. As protein: CASSQYGIANEQFF.

The chain recombines TRBV18 with TRBJ1-4; 12 bases map to TRBD1. Germline-derived CDR1 and CDR2 are KGHSH and LQKENI. Trimming at V came to 6 bases and at J to 10 bases, leaving 9 bases not matched to a gene. The CDR3 runs 15 residues. CDR3 bases: TGTGCCAGCTCGCCGACGGGGACAGGGGGCGTAAAACTGTTTTTT. Translated: CASSPTGTGGVKLFF.

This chain uses TRBV7-6 with TRBJ1-3; D not certain. V was trimmed by 5 bases and J by 0 bases, leaving 11 bases between them. The germline V gene has CDR1 SGHVS and CDR2 FNYEAQ. The CDR3 has 15 residues. The CDR3 loop is CASSEGRFSGNTIYF. Written as DNA, the CDR3 is TGTGCCAGCAGCGAAGGGAGGTTCTCTGGAAACACCATATATTTT.

The chain couples TRBV10-3 to TRBJ1-1, with D possibly being TRBD1 (6 bases). This CDR3 has 14 amino acids. Deletions cut 7 bases from V and 5 bases from J, with 17 bases between. Germline V gives CDR1 ENHRY, CDR2 SYGVKD. CDR3: CAITPGQEKTEAFF. CDR3 sequence (DNA): TGTGCCATCACGCCGGGACAAGAGAAGACTGAAGCTTTCTTT.

The chain employs TRBV6-5 and TRBJ2-4; tentative D call: TRBD1 (6 bases). Trimming cost V 5 bases and J 1 base, with 9 bases left between them. Germline V lookup: CDR1 MNHEY, CDR2 SVGAGI. There are 14 residues in the CDR3. CDR3 protein: CASSADRAKNIQYF. The CDR3 nucleotides are TGTGCCAGCAGTGCCGACAGGGCCAAAAACATTCAGTACTTC.

The chain carries TRBV7-9 and TRBJ1-1; the D gene is possibly TRBD1 (5 bases). Germline V gives CDR1 SEHNR, CDR2 FQNEAQ (reference sequence). V lost 6 bases and J 1 base, leaving 15 bases between the germline ends. CDR3 length equals 15 residues. The CDR3 here is CASSVSLGPNTEAFF. The CDR3 DNA reads TGTGCCAGCAGTGTAAGTTTGGGGCCGAACACTGAAGCTTTCTTT.

The chain recombines TRBV7-2 with TRBJ2-5; D perhaps matches TRBD2 (6 bases). The V end was cut by 3 bases, the J end by 4 bases, with 18 bases between. This CDR3 has 16 residues. The V gene's germline CDR1 is SGHTA and CDR2 FQGNSA. CDR3 nucleotide sequence: TGTGCCAGCAGCTTTGAGTTAGCGGACTTCACAGAGACCCAGTACTTC. Amino acid sequence: CASSFELADFTETQYF.

V gene TRBV7-2 combines with J gene TRBJ2-1; a possible D gene is TRBD2 (6 bases). CDR3 size: 14 residues. The germline V gene has CDR1 SGHTA and CDR2 FQGNSA. V was clipped by 4 bases and J by 6 bases, with 13 bases between them. The CDR3 region has the DNA TGTGCCAGCAGCTCAACCGGGGGTATCAATGAGCAGTTCTTC. This sequence encodes CASSSTGGINEQFF.